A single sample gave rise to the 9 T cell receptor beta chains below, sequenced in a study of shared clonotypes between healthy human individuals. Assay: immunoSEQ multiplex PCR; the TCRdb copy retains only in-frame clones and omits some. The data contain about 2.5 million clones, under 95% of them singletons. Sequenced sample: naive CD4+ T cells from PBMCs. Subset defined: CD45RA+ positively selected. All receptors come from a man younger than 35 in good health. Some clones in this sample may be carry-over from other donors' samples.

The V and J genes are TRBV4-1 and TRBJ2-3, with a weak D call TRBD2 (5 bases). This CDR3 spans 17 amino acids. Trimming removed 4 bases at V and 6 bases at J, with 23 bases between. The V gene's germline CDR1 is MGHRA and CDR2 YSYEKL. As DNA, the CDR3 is TGCGCCAGCAGCCCCCAGTTCCAGCGGTCCCCCGGGGATACGCAGTATTTT. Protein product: CASSPQFQRSPGDTQYF.

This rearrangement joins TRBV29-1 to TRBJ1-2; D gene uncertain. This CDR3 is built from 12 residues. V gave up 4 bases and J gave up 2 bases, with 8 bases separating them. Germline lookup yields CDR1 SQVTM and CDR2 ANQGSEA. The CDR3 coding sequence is TGCAGCGTTGCAGAAGGAAACTATGGCTACACCTTC. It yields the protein CSVAEGNYGYTF.

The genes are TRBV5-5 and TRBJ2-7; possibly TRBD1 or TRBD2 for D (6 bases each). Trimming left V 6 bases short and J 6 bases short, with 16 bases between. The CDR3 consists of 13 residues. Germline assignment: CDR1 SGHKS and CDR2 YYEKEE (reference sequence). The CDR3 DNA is TGTGCCAGCACCGGAGGGGGGCCGGGCGAGCAGTACTTC. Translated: CASTGGGPGEQYF.

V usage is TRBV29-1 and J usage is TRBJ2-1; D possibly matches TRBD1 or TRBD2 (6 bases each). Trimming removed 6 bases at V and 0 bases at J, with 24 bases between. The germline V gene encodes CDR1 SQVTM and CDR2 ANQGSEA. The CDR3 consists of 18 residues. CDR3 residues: CSVGRQVPWEASYNEQFF. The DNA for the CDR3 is TGCAGCGTCGGTAGACAGGTCCCGTGGGAGGCCTCCTACAATGAGCAGTTCTTC.

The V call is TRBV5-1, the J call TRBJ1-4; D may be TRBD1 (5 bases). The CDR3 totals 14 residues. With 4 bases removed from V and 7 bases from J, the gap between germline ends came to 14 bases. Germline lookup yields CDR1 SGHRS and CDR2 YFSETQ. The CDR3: CASSDGGVGEKLFF. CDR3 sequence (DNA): TGCGCCAGCAGCGACGGAGGGGTTGGTGAAAAACTGTTTTTT. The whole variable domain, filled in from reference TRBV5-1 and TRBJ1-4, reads KAGVTQTPRYLIKTRGQQVTLSCSPISGHRSVSWYQQTPGQGLQFLFEYFSETQRNKGNFPGRFSGRQFSNSRSEMNVSTLELGDSALYLCASSDGGVGEKLFFGSGTQLSVL.

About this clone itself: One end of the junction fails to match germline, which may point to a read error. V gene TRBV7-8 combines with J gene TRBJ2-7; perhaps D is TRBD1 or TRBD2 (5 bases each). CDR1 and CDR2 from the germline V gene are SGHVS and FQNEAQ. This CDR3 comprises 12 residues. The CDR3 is CASSPYRDLELF. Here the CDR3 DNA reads TGTGCCAGCAGCCCCTATAGGGACCTCGAATTATTC.

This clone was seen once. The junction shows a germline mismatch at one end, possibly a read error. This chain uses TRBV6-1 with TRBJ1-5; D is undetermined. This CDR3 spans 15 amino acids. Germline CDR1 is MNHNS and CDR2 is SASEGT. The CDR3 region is CASREGGSKIQPQHF. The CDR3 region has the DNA TGTGCCAGCAGAGAAGGCGGATCTAAAATTCAGCCCCAGCATTTT.

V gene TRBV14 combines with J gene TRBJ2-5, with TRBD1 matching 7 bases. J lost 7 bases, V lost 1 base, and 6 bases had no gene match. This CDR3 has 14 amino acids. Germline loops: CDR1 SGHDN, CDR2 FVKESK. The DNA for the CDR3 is TGTGCCAGCAGCCAAGTGACAGGGAAGGGGACCCAGTACTTC. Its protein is CASSQVTGKGTQYF.

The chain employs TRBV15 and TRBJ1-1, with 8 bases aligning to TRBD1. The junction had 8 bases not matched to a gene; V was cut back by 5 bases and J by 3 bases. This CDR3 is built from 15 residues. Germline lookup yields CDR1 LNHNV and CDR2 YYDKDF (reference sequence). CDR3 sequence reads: CATSVGKQGDTEAFF. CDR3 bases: TGTGCCACCAGCGTAGGGAAACAGGGGGACACTGAAGCTTTCTTT.